This is a list of T cell receptor beta chains from one sample in a study of blood T cell repertoires in COVID-19. Libraries were prepared by immunoSEQ multiplex PCR; TCRdb keeps only in-frame clonotypes and omits some of them. The sample lists 200,000 to 250,000 clones; around 87% were seen once. The sample comprised PBMCs or T cells enriched from blood (not recorded which). These receptors all come from a man aged 25 to 40 in a cohort exposed to, infected with or recovered from COVID-19 (not recorded which). Each CDR3 is given with its conserved first and last residue. D genes are given only for firm matches. A row's size may be missing; if present it is once, few, many or a size class.

v_gene	d_gene	j_gene	abundance	len	CDR3aa	CDR3nt
TRBV24-1	TRBD1	TRBJ2-3	once	18	CATSDLDVKGAAADTQYF	TGTGCCACCAGTGATCTAGATGTAAAGGGGGCGGCTGCAGATACGCAGTATTTT
TRBV11-1	TRBD2	TRBJ2-7	-	13	CASSLAGEYEQYF	TGTGCCAGCAGCCTAGCGGGAGAGTACGAGCAGTACTTC
TRBV14	TRBD1	TRBJ1-4	-	17	CASSQVRTGLFGEKLFF	TGTGCCAGCAGCCAAGTCCGGACAGGGCTTTTTGGTGAAAAACTGTTTTTT
TRBV11-1	TRBD1	TRBJ1-2	-	13	CASSLAGTGVYTF	TGTGCCAGCAGCTTAGCCGGGACAGGGGTCTACACCTTC
TRBV5-6	-	TRBJ2-7	-	14	CASSFWDSSYEQYF	TGTGCCAGCAGCTTCTGGGACTCCTCCTACGAGCAGTACTTC
TRBV5-6	TRBD1	TRBJ2-5	once	15	CASSSQTGQGGTQYF	TGTGCCAGCAGCTCCCAGACAGGACAGGGGGGGACCCAGTACTTC
TRBV11-1	TRBD1	TRBJ2-7	-	14	CASSQGTGRYEQYF	TGTGCCAGCAGCCAAGGGACAGGACGTTACGAGCAGTACTTC
TRBV3-1/TRBV3-2	-	TRBJ1-2	-	13	CASSPTTNYGYTF	TGTGCCAGCAGCCCGACAACCAACTATGGCTACACCTTC
TRBV19	TRBD1	TRBJ1-1	-	18	CASSIAGWRQGKNTEAFF	TGTGCCAGTAGTATAGCCGGATGGCGACAGGGGAAGAACACTGAAGCTTTCTTT
TRBV12-3/TRBV12-4	-	TRBJ1-2	-	13	CAGTRGLTDGYTF	TGTGCCGGCACCCGAGGGTTAACGGATGGCTACACCTTC
TRBV6-5	-	TRBJ1-2	-	15	CASSYSRGRGYGYTF	TGTGCCAGCAGTTACTCGCGGGGGCGCGGGTATGGCTACACCTTC
TRBV6-5	-	TRBJ2-3	-	14	CASRRTIGTDTQYF	TGTGCCAGCAGACGGACTATCGGCACAGATACGCAGTATTTT